This T cell receptor (beta chain) stems from a study of T cell repertoires in cytomegalovirus infection. Study at large: Researchers turned to recently identified HLA-C-restricted CMV epitopes as well as well-studied HLA-B-restricted ones. Evidence of both CMV infection and a matching HLA type came from public TCR beta signatures.

Worth noting for this clonotype: Its antigen is currently unknown.

V dropped 8 bases and J dropped 1 base, with 15 bases sitting between them. Germline V gene lookup returns CDR1 SGHTA and CDR2 FQGNSA. This CDR3 is 15 amino acids long. TCRdb redid the calling of the reads with MiXCR, one entry per CDR3 protein. The sample consists of about 470,000 distinct CDR3 sequences, approximately 42% of them appearing once. Broader study findings: People with CMV and the relevant HLA were identified by cumulative public TCR beta family frequency. Dominant in the ex vivo response were TCR beta clonotypes restricted by HLA-C and specific for CMV.

The clonotype originates from a human donor in good health (CMV status not recorded). Some clones in this sample may be carry-over from other donors' samples. This chain uses TRBV7-2 with TRBJ1-3; no reliable D call. The sample in question was cultured PBMCs, obtained from culture after CMV antigen stimulation. The CDR3 DNA reads as TGTGCCAGCTCCTTATTCGGAGGGTCTGGAAACACCATATATTTT. Translation: CASSLFGGSGNTIYF.